The clone carrying this T cell receptor (beta chain) was counted once. Sample treatment: around 19 received Ad26.COV2.S at low or high dose, single or two shots; roughly five received placebo; per-sample allocation not given. Day 63 after the first injection of vaccine or placebo was the sampling time. These data belong to a study of Ad26.COV2.S vaccination and SARS-CoV-2 variants. V lost 3 bases to trimming and J lost 7 bases, with 19 bases between them. From germline, CDR1 is SGHVS and CDR2 FNYEAQ. The CDR3 has 15 amino acids. TCRdb's copy holds only in-frame clones and misses some; the assay was immunoSEQ multiplex PCR. The sample holds approximately 410,000 clones, roughly 90% seen once.

The chain links TRBV7-6 to TRBJ2-7; D possibly corresponds to TRBD1 (5 bases). The TCR comes from a person between 18 and 59 years old who received the Ad26.COV2.S COVID-19 vaccine or a placebo. Sequencing used peripheral blood, obtained in a trial of Ad26.COV2.S vaccine versus placebo. The CDR3 loop is CASSFVDSPYAEQYF. The DNA for the CDR3 is TGTGCCAGCAGCTTCGTAGACAGCCCCTACGCGGAGCAGTACTTC.